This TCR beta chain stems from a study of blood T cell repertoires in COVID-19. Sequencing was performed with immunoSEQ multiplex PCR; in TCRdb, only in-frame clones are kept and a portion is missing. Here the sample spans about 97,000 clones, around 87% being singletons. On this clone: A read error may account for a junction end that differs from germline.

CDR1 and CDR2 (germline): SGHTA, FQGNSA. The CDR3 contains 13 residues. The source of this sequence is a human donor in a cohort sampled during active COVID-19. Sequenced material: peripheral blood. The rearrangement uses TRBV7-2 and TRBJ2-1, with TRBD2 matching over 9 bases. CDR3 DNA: TGTGCCAGCAGCTTAGTCCTAGCGGGATTATACATCTTC. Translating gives CASSLVLAGLYIF.